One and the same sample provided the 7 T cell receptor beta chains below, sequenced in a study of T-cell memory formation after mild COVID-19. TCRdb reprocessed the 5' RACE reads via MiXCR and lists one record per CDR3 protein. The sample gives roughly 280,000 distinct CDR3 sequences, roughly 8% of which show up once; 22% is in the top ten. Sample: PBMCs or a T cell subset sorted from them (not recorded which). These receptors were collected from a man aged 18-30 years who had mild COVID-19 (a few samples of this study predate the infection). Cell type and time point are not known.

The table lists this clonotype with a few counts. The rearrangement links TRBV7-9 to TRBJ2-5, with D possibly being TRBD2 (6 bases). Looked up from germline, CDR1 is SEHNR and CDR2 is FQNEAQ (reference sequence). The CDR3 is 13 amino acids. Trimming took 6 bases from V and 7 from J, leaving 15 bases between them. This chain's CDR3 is CASRELTGGTQYF. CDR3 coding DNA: TGTGCCAGCAGGGAACTGACCGGGGGGACCCAGTACTTC.

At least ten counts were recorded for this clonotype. The chain's CDR3 is CASSQVGGFASTDTQYF. CDR3 coding DNA: TGCGCCAGCAGCCAAGTCGGCGGGTTCGCTAGCACAGATACGCAGTATTTT. The chain has TRBV4-3 and TRBJ2-3; TRBD2 is a possible D gene (5 bases). V was trimmed by 1 base and J by 0 bases, leaving 14 bases between them. Looked up from germline, CDR1 is LGHNA and CDR2 is YSLEER. This CDR3 has 17 residues.

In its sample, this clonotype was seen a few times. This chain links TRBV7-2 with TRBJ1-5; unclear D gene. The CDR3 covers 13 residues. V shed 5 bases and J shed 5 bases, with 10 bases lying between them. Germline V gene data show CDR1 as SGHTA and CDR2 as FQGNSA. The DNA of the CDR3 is TGTGCCAGCAGCCAAGGTTCATATCAGCCCCAGCATTTT. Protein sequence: CASSQGSYQPQHF.

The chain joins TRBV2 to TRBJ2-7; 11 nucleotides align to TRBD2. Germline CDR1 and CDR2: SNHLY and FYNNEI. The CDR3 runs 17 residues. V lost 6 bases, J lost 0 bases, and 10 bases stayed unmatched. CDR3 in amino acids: CASSERWLAGGSYEQYF. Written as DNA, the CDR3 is TGTGCCAGCAGCGAGAGGTGGCTAGCGGGGGGCTCCTACGAGCAGTACTTC.

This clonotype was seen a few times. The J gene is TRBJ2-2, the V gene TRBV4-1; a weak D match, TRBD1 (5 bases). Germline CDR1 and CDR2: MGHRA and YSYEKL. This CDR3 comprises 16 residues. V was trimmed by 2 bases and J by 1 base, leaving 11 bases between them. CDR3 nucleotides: TGCGCCAGCAGCCAACGACTTACAGGGAACACCGGGGAGCTGTTTTTT. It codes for CASSQRLTGNTGELFF.

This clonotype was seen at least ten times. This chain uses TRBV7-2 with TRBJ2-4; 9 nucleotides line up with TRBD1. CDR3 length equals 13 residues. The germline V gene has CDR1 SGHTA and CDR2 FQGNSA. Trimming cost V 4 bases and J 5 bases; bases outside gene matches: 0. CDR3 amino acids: CASSYRGQNIQYF. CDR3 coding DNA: TGTGCCAGCAGCTACAGGGGGCAAAACATTCAGTACTTC.

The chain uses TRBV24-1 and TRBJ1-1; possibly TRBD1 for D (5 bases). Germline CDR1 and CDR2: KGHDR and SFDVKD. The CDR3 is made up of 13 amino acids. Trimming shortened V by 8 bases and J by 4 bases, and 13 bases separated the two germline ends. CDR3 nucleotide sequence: TGTGCCACCACAGATGGGGGGGGCACTGAAGCTTTCTTT. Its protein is CATTDGGGTEAFF.